The sequence of this TCR beta chain was determined in a study of T cell repertoires in cytomegalovirus infection. Study details: It was recently identified HLA-C-restricted and well-studied HLA-B-restricted CMV epitopes that the study used. Public TCR beta signature analysis indicated the presence of both CMV infection and matching HLA type. The study, taken as a whole, reports: The study identified carriers of CMV plus the relevant HLA from cumulative public TCR beta family frequency.

MiXCR was run by TCRdb on the reads, yielding one entry per CDR3 protein. The sample has approximately 30,000 distinct CDR3 sequences, under 20% seen once; the top ten hold 65% to 85%. Losses at the gene ends were 3 bases for V and 6 bases for J; bases not matched to a gene: 7. CDR3 size: 16 residues. The germline V gene encodes CDR1 LGHNA and CDR2 YSLEER. In regard to this clonotype: Its cognate antigen is unknown.

The sample consisted of CD8+ T cells from cultured PBMCs, taken from culture after CMV antigen stimulation. This sequence joins TRBV4-3 and TRBJ2-7; 14 bases are a match to TRBD2. This receptor was taken from a human donor in good health (CMV status not recorded). Some clones in this sample may be carry-over from other donors' samples. CDR3 coding DNA: TGCGCCAGCAGCCAGGGACTAGCGGGAGCGCCTGTCGAGCAGTACTTC. Translated, it gives CASSQGLAGAPVEQYF.